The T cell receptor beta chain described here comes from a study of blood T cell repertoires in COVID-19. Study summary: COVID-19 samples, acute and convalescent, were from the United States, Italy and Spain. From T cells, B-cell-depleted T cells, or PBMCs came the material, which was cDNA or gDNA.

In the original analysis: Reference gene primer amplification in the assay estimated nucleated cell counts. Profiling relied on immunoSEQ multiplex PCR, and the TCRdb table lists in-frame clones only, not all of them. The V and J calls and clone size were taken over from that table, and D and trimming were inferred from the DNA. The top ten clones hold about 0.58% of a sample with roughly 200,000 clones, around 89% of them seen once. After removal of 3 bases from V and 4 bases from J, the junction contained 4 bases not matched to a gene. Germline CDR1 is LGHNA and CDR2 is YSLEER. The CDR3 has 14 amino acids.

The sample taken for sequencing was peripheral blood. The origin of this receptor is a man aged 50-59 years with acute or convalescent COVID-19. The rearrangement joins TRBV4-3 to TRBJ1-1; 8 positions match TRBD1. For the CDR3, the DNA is TGCGCCAGCAGCCAGGACAGGGAGGGCACTGAAGCTTTCTTT. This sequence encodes CASSQDREGTEAFF.